The 20 T cell receptor beta chains presented below share a single source sample, sequenced in a study of CD8+CD57+ T cells in acquired aplastic anemia. Genomic DNA, the template, was used for profiling of the TCR beta VDJ and CDR3. One entry per CDR3 protein, called by TCRdb with MiXCR from the reads. Of roughly 190,000 distinct CDR3 sequences listed, roughly half were seen once; the top ten hold around 9.7%. Individuals selected for sequencing had exhibited CD8+CD57+ cell expansion on flow cytometry. Sequencing input: sorted CD4+, CD8+, or CD8+CD57+ T cells (not recorded which) from PBMCs. These receptors were collected from a human donor with aplastic anemia.

This clonotype was detected only a few times. A much larger clone differs from this one at a single base, so this may be a read error. The CDR3 ends on some other residue instead of the conserved phenylalanine or tryptophan, so this is likely a read error. J is TRBJ1-1 and V is TRBV6-1; the D is unclear. The germline V and J ends were trimmed by 6 bases and 0 bases, with 5 bases remaining between them. Looked up from germline, CDR1 is MNHNS and CDR2 is SASEGT. The CDR3 consists of 12 residues. CDR3 nucleotides: TGTGCCAGCAGCCGGCTGAACACTGAAGCTTTCCTT. Protein sequence: CASSRLNTEAFL.

The sample holds many counts of this clonotype. The chain carries TRBV20-1 and TRBJ1-2; D is unclear. Trimming shortened V by 6 bases and J by 5 bases, and 13 bases separated the two germline ends. The length of the CDR3 is 12 residues. Germline CDR1 and CDR2: DFQATT and SNEGSKA (reference sequence). CDR3 residues: CSAHYSGYGYTF. In DNA, the CDR3 is TGCAGTGCCCACTATTCTGGGTATGGCTACACCTTC.

Many counts were recorded for this clonotype. The rearrangement uses TRBV7-9 and TRBJ2-6; TRBD1 aligns across 8 bases. Trimming at V came to 1 base and at J to 3 bases, leaving 5 bases not matched to a gene. Germline V lookup: CDR1 SEHNR, CDR2 FQNEAQ (reference sequence). CDR3 size: 17 residues. The CDR3 bases are TGTGCCAGCAGCTTAGGTCCGACAGGGGTTGGGGCCAACGTCCTGACTTTC. This gives the protein CASSLGPTGVGANVLTF.

This clonotype was observed at least ten times. The chain is built from TRBV15 and TRBJ2-2; no clear D gene. The CDR3 is 13 amino acids. The germline CDR1 and CDR2 sequences are LNHNV and YYDKDF (reference sequence). Trimming pared 2 bases from V and 6 bases from J, leaving 7 bases between. CDR3 amino acids: CATSRFAAGELFF. The CDR3 DNA follows: TGTGCCACCAGCAGATTCGCGGCCGGGGAGCTGTTTTTT.

This clonotype was recorded many times. The chain uses TRBV5-1 and TRBJ2-7, with 7 nucleotides matching TRBD2. CDR1 and CDR2 (germline): SGHRS, YFSETQ. The CDR3 spans 15 residues. Unmatched junction bases numbered 7, after V lost 0 bases and J lost 4 bases. The CDR3 DNA reads as TGCGCCAGCAGCTTGGAAGGCGGGAGTGCTTACGAGCAGTACTTC. As protein: CASSLEGGSAYEQYF.

The chain combines TRBV29-1 with TRBJ2-5, with D possibly TRBD2 on 7 matching bases. CDR1 is SQVTM and CDR2 is ANQGSEA in the germline V gene. V lost 6 bases and J lost 0, with 11 bases in between. The CDR3 runs 13 residues. The CDR3: CSVGGGDQETQYF. CDR3 DNA sequence: TGCAGCGTGGGAGGGGGAGACCAAGAGACCCAGTACTTC. Full variable domain (missing parts from reference TRBV29-1 and TRBJ2-5): SAVISQKPSRDICQRGTSLTIQCQVDSQVTMMFWYRQQPGQSLTLIATANQGSEATYESGFVIDKFPISRPNLTFSTLTVSNMSPEDSSIYLCSVGGGDQETQYFGPGTRLLVL.

This clonotype was seen more than once but under ten times. A junction end diverges from the germline sequence, so it may reflect a read error. The V call is TRBV24-1, the J call TRBJ2-7; D remains ambiguous. The CDR3 sequence is 13 residues long. Germline lookup yields CDR1 KGHDR and CDR2 SFDVKD. CDR3 sequence: CATSALGLHEQYF. DNA for the CDR3: TGTGCTACCAGTGCCCTAGGATTACACGAGCAGTACTTC.

At least ten counts were recorded for this clonotype. The J gene is TRBJ2-7, the V gene TRBV5-5, with D tentatively TRBD1 (6 bases). Germline values: CDR1 SGHKS, CDR2 YYEKEE (reference sequence). V gave up 1 base and J gave up 7 bases, with 21 bases separating them. The CDR3 has 16 amino acids. DNA for the CDR3: TGTGCCAGCAGCTTGCAGGCGCAGGGGCGAGGGGTAGAGCAGTACTTC. Encoded protein: CASSLQAQGRGVEQYF.

The V and J genes are TRBV13 and TRBJ1-6, with TRBD1 matching 9 bases. The germline V gene has CDR1 PRHDT and CDR2 FYEKMQ (reference sequence). CDR3 length: 15 residues. V lost 6 bases and J lost 6; bases outside the gene matches: 6. The CDR3 coding sequence is TGTGCCAGCAGTTACCAGACAGGGGGTAATTCACCCCTCCACTTT. This sequence encodes CASSYQTGGNSPLHF.

This clonotype was picked up many times. The chain couples TRBV7-3 to TRBJ1-2; TRBD1 matches at 7 bases. V lost 3 bases to trimming and J lost 4 bases; unmatched junction nucleotides: 11. The germline gives CDR1 SGHTA, CDR2 FQGTGA. The CDR3 runs 16 residues. Written as DNA, the CDR3 is TGTGCCAGCAGCTTGGGAAGGGGGCAGAAGGGCTATGGCTACACCTTC. This sequence encodes CASSLGRGQKGYGYTF.

This clonotype was recorded a few times. The chain joins TRBV29-1 to TRBJ2-1; 10 bases line up with TRBD2. CDR1 is SQVTM and CDR2 is ANQGSEA in the germline V gene. The V gene end was trimmed by 5 bases and the J gene end by 3 bases; junction bases not matched to a gene: 4. The CDR3 extends over 14 amino acids. The CDR3 coding sequence is TGCAGCGTTTGGGCTAGCGGGAGCTACAATGAGCAGTTCTTC. Amino acid sequence: CSVWASGSYNEQFF.

This clonotype was seen a few times. The chain has TRBV18 and TRBJ2-5; TRBD1 is a possible D gene (5 bases). From germline, CDR1 is KGHSH and CDR2 LQKENI. The V end lost 2 bases, the J end lost 5 bases, and 9 bases lay between the germline ends. The CDR3 covers 13 residues. For the CDR3, the DNA is TGTGCCAGCTCACCAGGGGCGGCGGAGACCCAGTACTTC. Translating gives CASSPGAAETQYF. The complete variable domain, with remaining parts taken from reference TRBV18 and TRBJ2-5, reads NAGVMQNPRHLVRRRGQEARLRCSPMKGHSHVYWYRQLPEEGLKFMVYLQKENIIDESGMPKERFSAEFPKEGPSILRIQQVVRGDSAAYFCASSPGAAETQYFGPGTRLLVL.

The chain uses TRBV4-2 and TRBJ2-1; 8 positions match TRBD1. V shed 0 bases and J 3 bases; nucleotides not matched to a gene: 4. CDR3 length: 16 amino acids. Germline lookup yields CDR1 LGHNA and CDR2 YNFKEQ. CDR3 nucleotide sequence: TGTGCCAGCAGCCAAGACGTGGACAGGGTCTACAATGAGCAGTTCTTC. This translates into CASSQDVDRVYNEQFF.

On this clonotype: It may be a read error: a sequence one base away is much more abundant. V and J are TRBV6-1 and TRBJ2-5; TRBD1 might be the D (5 bases). This CDR3 has 15 residues. The V gene's germline CDR1 is MNHNS and CDR2 SASEGT. The V gene lost 8 bases and the J gene lost 6 bases, with 22 bases spanning the gap. CDR3 sequence (DNA): TGTGCCAGCCAGAGGTCATGGGGCAGACAAAAGACCCAGTACTTC. Translation: CASQRSWGRQKTQYF.

This chain connects TRBV19 to TRBJ1-1, with a possible D match to TRBD1 (6 bases). Per the germline V gene, CDR1 is LNHDA and CDR2 is SQIVND (reference sequence). The V end was cut by 7 bases, the J end by 0 bases, with 18 bases between. The CDR3 extends over 16 amino acids. CDR3 sequence (DNA): TGTGCCAGTAATCCCGGGACACCTCTCATGAACACTGAAGCTTTCTTT. Translation gives CASNPGTPLMNTEAFF.

This clonotype was seen ten or more times. V gene TRBV12-3 or TRBV12-4 combines with J gene TRBJ1-5, with a possible D match to TRBD1 (5 bases). The CDR3 is made up of 13 amino acids. V was pared by 5 bases and J by 3 bases, with 8 bases between. Written as DNA, the CDR3 is TGTGCCAGCAGTACAGGTTCCAATCAGCCCCAGCATTTT. Protein product: CASSTGSNQPQHF.

As regards this clonotype: The DNA is omitted, as the CDR3 cannot be located on it reliably, and the CDR3 follows TCRdb's listing. The CDR3 here is CASSIVAGGSYEQHF. The chain joins TRBV19 to TRBJ2-7; no check of the table's D call, TRBD2, against the DNA was made. With termini counted, the CDR3 has 15 amino acids. Germline CDR1 and CDR2: LNHDA and SQIVND (reference sequence).

Turning to this clonotype: The CDR3 end shows no conserved phenylalanine or tryptophan, and so a read error is likely. The rearrangement uses TRBV4-2 and TRBJ2-1, with 8 bases lining up with TRBD2. Looked up from germline, CDR1 is LGHNA and CDR2 is YNFKEQ. V lost 3 bases and J lost 9; bases outside the gene matches: 16. CDR3 length equals 17 residues. This chain's CDR3 is CASSQGGGGSQGSEQFL. CDR3 bases: TGTGCCAGCAGCCAGGGGGGCGGGGGGTCCCAAGGTAGTGAGCAGTTCCTC.

CDR3 in amino acids: CASSSARGTYEQYF. The CDR3 DNA is TGTGCCAGCAGCTCGGCCCGGGGGACGTACGAGCAGTACTTC. The chain uses TRBV7-3 and TRBJ2-7, with a weak D call TRBD2 (6 bases). Germline V gene lookup returns CDR1 SGHTA and CDR2 FQGTGA. V lost 4 bases to trimming and J lost 4 bases, with 14 bases between them. The CDR3 is 14 residues long.

Ten or more counts support this clonotype. The chain employs TRBV6-5 and TRBJ2-5; no clear D gene. Trimming removed 0 bases at V and 1 base at J, with 6 bases between. Germline loops: CDR1 MNHEY, CDR2 SVGAGI. CDR3 length: 14 residues. The CDR3 DNA is TGTGCCAGCAGTTACTCCCGGATCCAAGAGACCCAGTACTTC. This translates into CASSYSRIQETQYF.